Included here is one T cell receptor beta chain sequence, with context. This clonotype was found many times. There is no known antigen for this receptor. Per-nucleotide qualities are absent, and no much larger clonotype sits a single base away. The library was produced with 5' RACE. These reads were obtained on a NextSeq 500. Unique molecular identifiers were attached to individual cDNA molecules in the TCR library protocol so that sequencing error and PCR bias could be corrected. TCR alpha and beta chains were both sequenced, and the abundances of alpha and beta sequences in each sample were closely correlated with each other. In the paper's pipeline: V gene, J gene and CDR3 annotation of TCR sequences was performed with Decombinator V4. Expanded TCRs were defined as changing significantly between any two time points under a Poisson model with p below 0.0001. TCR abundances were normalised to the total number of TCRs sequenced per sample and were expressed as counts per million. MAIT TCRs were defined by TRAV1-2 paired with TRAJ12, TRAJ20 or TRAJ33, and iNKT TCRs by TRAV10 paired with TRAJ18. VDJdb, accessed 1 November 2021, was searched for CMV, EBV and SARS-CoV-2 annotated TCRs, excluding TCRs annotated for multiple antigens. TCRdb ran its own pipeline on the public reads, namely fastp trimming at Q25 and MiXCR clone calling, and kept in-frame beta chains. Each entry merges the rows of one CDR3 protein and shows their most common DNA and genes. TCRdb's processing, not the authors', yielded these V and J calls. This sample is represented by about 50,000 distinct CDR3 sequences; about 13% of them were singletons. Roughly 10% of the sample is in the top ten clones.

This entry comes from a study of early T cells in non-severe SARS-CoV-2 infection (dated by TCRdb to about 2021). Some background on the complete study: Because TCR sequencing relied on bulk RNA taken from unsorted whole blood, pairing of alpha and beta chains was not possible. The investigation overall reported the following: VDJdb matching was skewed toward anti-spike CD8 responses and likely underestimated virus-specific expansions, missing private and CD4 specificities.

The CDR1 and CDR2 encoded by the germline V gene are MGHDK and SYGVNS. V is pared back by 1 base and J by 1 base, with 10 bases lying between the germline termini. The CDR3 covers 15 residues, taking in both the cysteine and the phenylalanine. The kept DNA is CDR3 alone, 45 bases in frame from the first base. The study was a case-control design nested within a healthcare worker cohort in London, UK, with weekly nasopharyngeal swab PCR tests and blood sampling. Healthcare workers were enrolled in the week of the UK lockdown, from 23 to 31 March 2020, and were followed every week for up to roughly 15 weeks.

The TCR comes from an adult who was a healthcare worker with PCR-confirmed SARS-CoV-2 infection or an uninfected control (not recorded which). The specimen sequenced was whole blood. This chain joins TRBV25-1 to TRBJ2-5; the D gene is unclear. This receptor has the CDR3 CASSESIRVQETQYF. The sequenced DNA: TGTGCCAGCAGTGAATCGATTAGGGTCCAAGAGACCCAGTACTTC.